This passage covers 18 T cell receptor beta chains from one sample sequenced in a study of yellow fever vaccine responses in identical twins. TCRdb independently ran MiXCR on the RT-PCR reads; one entry per CDR3 protein. The sample lists 15,000 to 20,000 distinct CDR3 sequences; around 83% were seen once. This specimen was T cells from blood (PBMCs), unsorted or a sorted subset (not recorded which), taken before or after yellow fever vaccination (not recorded which). These receptors came from a woman between 18 and 29 years old who received the yellow fever vaccine.

V gene TRBV11-1 combines with J gene TRBJ2-5; TRBD1 or TRBD2 may be the D gene (5 bases each). The V and J ends lost 2 bases and 1 base respectively, with 11 bases between them. This CDR3 is built from 15 residues. Germline V gene lookup returns CDR1 SGHAT and CDR2 FQDESV (reference sequence). The chain's CDR3 is CASSLLGEIQETQYF. The CDR3 DNA is TGTGCCAGCAGCTTACTGGGGGAGATCCAAGAGACCCAGTACTTC.

The chain couples TRBV15 to TRBJ2-7; possibly TRBD1 for D (5 bases). V was clipped by 2 bases and J by 4 bases, with 6 bases between them. Germline V CDR1 and CDR2: LNHNV, YYDKDF (reference sequence). There are 12 residues in the CDR3. For the CDR3, the DNA is TGTGCCACCAGCAGAAAGGGGTACGAGCAGTACTTC. Translated: CATSRKGYEQYF.

The rearrangement uses TRBV4-3 and TRBJ2-2, with D possibly TRBD2 on 6 matching bases. Germline CDR1 and CDR2: LGHNA and YSLEER. The V end lost 2 bases, the J end lost 1 base, and 8 bases lay between the germline ends. The CDR3 totals 15 residues. CDR3 bases: TGCGCCAGCAGCCAATACGGGGGGAACACCGGGGAGCTGTTTTTT. Protein sequence: CASSQYGGNTGELFF.

The J gene is TRBJ1-5, the V gene TRBV28; TRBD1 matches 8 bases. CDR3 length: 16 residues. The junction had 7 bases not matched to a gene; V was cut back by 4 bases and J by 2 bases. Germline V CDR1 and CDR2: MDHEN, SYDVKM. Here the CDR3 DNA reads TGTGCCAGCAGTTCTAGACAGGGGAGCGGCAATCAGCCCCAGCATTTT. Its translation is CASSSRQGSGNQPQHF.

V usage is TRBV25-1 and J usage is TRBJ2-3; no clear D gene. The CDR3 sequence is 12 residues long. Germline lookup yields CDR1 MGHDK and CDR2 SYGVNS. Trimming cost V 2 bases and J 4 bases, with 4 bases left between them. CDR3: CASSERSDTQYF. CDR3 DNA sequence: TGTGCCAGCAGTGAACGGTCAGATACGCAGTATTTT.

This clonotype came up once. The chain is built from TRBV18 and TRBJ2-3; D possibly corresponds to TRBD1 (6 bases). Trimming left V 3 bases short and J 11 bases short, with 12 bases between. In germline, CDR1 is KGHSH, CDR2 LQKENI. The CDR3 consists of 12 residues. The CDR3 region is CASSPQSQGQYF. The CDR3 region has the DNA TGTGCCAGCTCACCCCAGTCACAGGGGCAGTATTTT.

The chain couples TRBV7-9 to TRBJ1-6; D gene ambiguous. The germline V and J ends were trimmed by 1 base and 11 bases, with 6 bases remaining between them. Germline CDR1 SEHNR, CDR2 FQNEAQ (reference sequence). CDR3 size: 12 residues. The CDR3 sequence is CASSLVSPPLHF. For the CDR3, the DNA is TGTGCCAGCAGCTTAGTATCTCCACCCCTCCACTTT.

J is TRBJ2-3 and V is TRBV2; possibly TRBD2 for D (6 bases). V dropped 3 bases and J dropped 6 bases, with 10 bases sitting between them. The CDR3 runs to 13 residues. Germline V gene lookup returns CDR1 SNHLY and CDR2 FYNNEI. The CDR3 DNA reads as TGTGCCAGCAGTGATTTGGCGGGGGATACGCAGTATTTT. Translating gives CASSDLAGDTQYF.

V gene TRBV4-3 combines with J gene TRBJ1-2, with TRBD1 as a possible D gene (6 bases). Germline V lookup: CDR1 LGHNA, CDR2 YSLEER. The CDR3 length is 15 residues. Trimming removed 1 base from V and 4 bases from J, with 13 bases in between. CDR3 protein: CASSQGVRDTYGYTF. The CDR3 nucleotides read TGCGCCAGCAGCCAAGGGGTCCGGGACACCTATGGCTACACCTTC.

The V gene is TRBV19, the J gene TRBJ2-1, with TRBD2 as a possible D gene (5 bases). The CDR3 has 11 amino acids. The germline V gene encodes CDR1 LNHDA and CDR2 SQIVND (reference sequence). Trimming stripped 4 bases from V and 7 bases from J, with 5 bases between. The CDR3 DNA sequence: TGTGCCAGTAGTACGGGGAATGAGCAGTTCTTC. This sequence encodes CASSTGNEQFF.

J is TRBJ2-1 and V is TRBV11-2; perhaps TRBD2 as D (6 bases). Trimming stripped 0 bases from V and 0 bases from J, with 12 bases between. This CDR3 spans 17 amino acids. Germline V lookup: CDR1 SGHAT, CDR2 FQNNGV. CDR3 in amino acids: CASSLDTDGGSYNEQFF. CDR3 DNA sequence: TGTGCCAGCAGCTTAGATACAGACGGGGGCTCCTACAATGAGCAGTTCTTC. Full variable domain (missing parts from reference TRBV11-2 and TRBJ2-1): EAGVAQSPRYKIIEKRQSVAFWCNPISGHATLYWYQQILGQGPKLLIQFQNNGVVDDSQLPKDRFSAERLKGVDSTLKIQPAKLEDSAVYLCASSLDTDGGSYNEQFFGPGTRLTVL.

This clonotype was detected only once. This chain links TRBV9 with TRBJ2-2; 9 bases match TRBD2. Germline loops: CDR1 SGDLS, CDR2 YYNGEE. Trimming at V came to 0 bases and at J to 6 bases, leaving 3 bases not matched to a gene. CDR3 length: 15 amino acids. The CDR3: CASSVALAGPGELFF. In nucleotides, the CDR3 is TGTGCCAGCAGCGTAGCACTAGCGGGCCCCGGGGAGCTGTTTTTT.

The table lists this clonotype with a count of one. This chain connects TRBV29-1 to TRBJ2-7, with 8 bases lining up with TRBD2. Germline-derived CDR1 and CDR2 are SQVTM and ANQGSEA. CDR3 size: 13 residues. V gave up 4 bases and J gave up 5 bases; unmatched junction bases: 7. CDR3 amino acids: CSVAGGGFHEQYF. The CDR3 DNA sequence: TGCAGCGTTGCCGGCGGGGGGTTCCACGAGCAGTACTTC.

This clonotype occurred a few times. The rearrangement joins TRBV29-1 to TRBJ2-7; a possible D gene is TRBD2 (5 bases). With 6 bases removed from V and 0 bases from J, the gap between germline ends came to 15 bases. Germline assignment: CDR1 SQVTM and CDR2 ANQGSEA. The CDR3 spans 14 residues. The CDR3 coding sequence is TGCAGCGTCCGAGTAGCGATGAGCTCCTACGAGCAGTACTTC. This gives the protein CSVRVAMSSYEQYF.

The chain recombines TRBV7-6 with TRBJ2-1, with 9 bases lining up with TRBD1. In germline, CDR1 is SGHVS, CDR2 FNYEAQ. The CDR3 length is 17 residues. V trimming: 5 bases; J trimming: 5 bases; junction bases outside the gene matches: 13. The CDR3 spells CASSLRRPGTGNNEQFF. The CDR3 coding sequence is TGTGCCAGCAGCCTTAGGCGTCCCGGGACAGGGAACAATGAGCAGTTCTTC.

This CDR3 is CARTRDRGRETQYF. CDR3 nucleotides: TGTGCCAGGACCCGGGACAGGGGGAGAGAGACCCAGTACTTC. The rearrangement links TRBV4-2 to TRBJ2-5, with 11 bases aligning to TRBD1. V trimming: 9 bases; J trimming: 4 bases; junction bases outside the gene matches: 7. The CDR3 loop spans 14 amino acids. Looked up from germline, CDR1 is LGHNA and CDR2 is YNFKEQ.

This clonotype appeared once. The V and J genes are TRBV15 and TRBJ1-5, with a possible D match to TRBD1 (6 bases). CDR1 and CDR2 from the germline V gene are LNHNV and YYDKDF (reference sequence). The CDR3 is 15 residues long. The germline V and J ends were trimmed by 2 bases and 3 bases, with 11 bases remaining between them. The CDR3 here is CATSRSTGINQPQHF. The CDR3 nucleotides read TGTGCCACCAGCAGATCCACAGGGATCAATCAGCCCCAGCATTTT.

V and J are TRBV27 and TRBJ2-7; D is ambiguous. Per the germline V gene, CDR1 is MNHEY and CDR2 is SMNVEV (reference sequence). The CDR3 runs to 14 residues. The V end lost 0 bases, the J end lost 4 bases, and 10 bases lay between the germline ends. CDR3 bases: TGTGCCAGCAGTTTATCCCTTTCCAGGTACGAGCAGTACTTC. Its translation is CASSLSLSRYEQYF.